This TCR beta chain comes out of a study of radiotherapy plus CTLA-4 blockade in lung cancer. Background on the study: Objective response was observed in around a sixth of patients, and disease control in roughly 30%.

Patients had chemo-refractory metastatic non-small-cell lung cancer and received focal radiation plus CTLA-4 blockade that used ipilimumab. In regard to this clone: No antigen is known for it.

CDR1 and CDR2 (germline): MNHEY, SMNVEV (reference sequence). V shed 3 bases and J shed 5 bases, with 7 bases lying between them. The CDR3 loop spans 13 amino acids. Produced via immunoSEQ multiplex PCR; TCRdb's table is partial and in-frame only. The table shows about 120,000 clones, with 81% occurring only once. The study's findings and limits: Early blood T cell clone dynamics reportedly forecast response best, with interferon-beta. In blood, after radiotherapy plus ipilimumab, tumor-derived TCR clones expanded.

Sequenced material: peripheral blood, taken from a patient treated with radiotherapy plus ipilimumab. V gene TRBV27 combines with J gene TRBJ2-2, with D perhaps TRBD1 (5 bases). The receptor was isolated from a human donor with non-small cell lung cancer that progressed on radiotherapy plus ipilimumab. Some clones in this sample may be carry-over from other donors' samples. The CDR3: CASSFRGTGELFF. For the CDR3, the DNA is TGTGCCAGCAGTTTTAGGGGAACCGGGGAGCTGTTTTTT.